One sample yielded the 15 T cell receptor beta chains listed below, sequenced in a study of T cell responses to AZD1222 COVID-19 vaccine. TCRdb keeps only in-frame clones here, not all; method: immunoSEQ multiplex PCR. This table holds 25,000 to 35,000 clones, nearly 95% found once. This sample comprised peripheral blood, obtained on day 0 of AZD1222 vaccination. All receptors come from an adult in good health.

CDR3 in amino acids: CASSSQGYNEQFF. The CDR3 DNA sequence: TGTGCCAGCAGCTCACAGGGTTACAATGAGCAGTTCTTC. The gene calls are TRBV7-2 and TRBJ2-1, with a tentative D call TRBD1 (6 bases). The V gene lost 4 bases and the J gene lost 4 bases, with 8 bases spanning the gap. CDR1 SGHTA and CDR2 FQGNSA come from the germline V gene. The CDR3 runs to 13 residues.

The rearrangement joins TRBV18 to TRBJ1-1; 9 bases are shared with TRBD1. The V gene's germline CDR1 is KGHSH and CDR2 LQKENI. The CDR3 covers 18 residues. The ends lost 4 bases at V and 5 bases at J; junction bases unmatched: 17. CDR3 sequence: CASSLSSGTGNPWTEAFF. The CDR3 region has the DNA TGTGCCAGCTCACTATCGTCCGGGACAGGGAACCCATGGACTGAAGCTTTCTTT.

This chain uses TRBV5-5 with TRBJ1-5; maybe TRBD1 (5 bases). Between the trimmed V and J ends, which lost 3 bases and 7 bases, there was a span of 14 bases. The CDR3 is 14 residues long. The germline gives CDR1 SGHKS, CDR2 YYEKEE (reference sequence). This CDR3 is CASSSGTETQPQHF. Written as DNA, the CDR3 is TGTGCCAGCAGCTCCGGGACGGAAACACAGCCCCAGCATTTT.

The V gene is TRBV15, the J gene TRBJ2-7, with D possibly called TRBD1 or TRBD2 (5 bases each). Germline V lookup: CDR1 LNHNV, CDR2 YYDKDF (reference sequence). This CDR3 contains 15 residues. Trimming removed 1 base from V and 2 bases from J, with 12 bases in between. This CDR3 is CATSRGGSSTYEQYF. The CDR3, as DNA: TGTGCCACCAGCAGAGGGGGGTCTTCAACCTACGAGCAGTACTTC.

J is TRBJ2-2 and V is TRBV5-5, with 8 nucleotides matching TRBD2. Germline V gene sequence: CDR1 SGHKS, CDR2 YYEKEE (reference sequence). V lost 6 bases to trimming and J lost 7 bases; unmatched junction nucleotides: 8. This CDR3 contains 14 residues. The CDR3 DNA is TGTGCCAGCACCAATAGCGGGGAGGGCGGGGAGCTGTTTTTT. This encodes CASTNSGEGGELFF.

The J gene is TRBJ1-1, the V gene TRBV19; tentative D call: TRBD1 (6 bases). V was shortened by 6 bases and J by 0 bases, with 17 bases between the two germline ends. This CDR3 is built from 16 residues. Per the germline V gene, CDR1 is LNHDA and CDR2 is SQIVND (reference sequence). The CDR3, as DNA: TGTGCCAGTAGGCCTCGGGGGGCAATAATGAACACTGAAGCTTTCTTT. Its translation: CASRPRGAIMNTEAFF.

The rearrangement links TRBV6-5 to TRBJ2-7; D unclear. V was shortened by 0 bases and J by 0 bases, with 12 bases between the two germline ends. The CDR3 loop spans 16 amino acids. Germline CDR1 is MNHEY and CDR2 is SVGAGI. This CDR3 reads CASSYSRGRASYEQYF. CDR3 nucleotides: TGTGCCAGCAGTTACTCGAGAGGAAGGGCCTCCTACGAGCAGTACTTC.

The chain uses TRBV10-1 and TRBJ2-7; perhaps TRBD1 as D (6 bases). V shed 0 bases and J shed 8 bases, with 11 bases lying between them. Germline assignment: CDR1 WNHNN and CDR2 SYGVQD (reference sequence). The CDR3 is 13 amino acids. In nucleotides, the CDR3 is TGCGCCAGCAGTGAGTCAGCAGGGGAGAAGCAGTACTTC. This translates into CASSESAGEKQYF.

The chain's CDR3 is CATSSGIGGGGYTF. DNA for the CDR3: TGTGCCACCAGCTCCGGGATCGGGGGAGGAGGCTACACCTTC. The V call is TRBV24-1, the J call TRBJ1-2; D perhaps matches TRBD1 (5 bases). This CDR3 region has 14 residues. Germline V gives CDR1 KGHDR, CDR2 SFDVKD. Trimming removed 7 bases at V and 8 bases at J, with 19 bases between.

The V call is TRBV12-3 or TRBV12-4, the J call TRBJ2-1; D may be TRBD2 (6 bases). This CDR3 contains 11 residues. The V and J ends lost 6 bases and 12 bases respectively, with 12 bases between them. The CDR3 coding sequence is TGTGCCAGCAGCCAAGTGGGGGGGCAGTTCTTC. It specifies CASSQVGGQFF.

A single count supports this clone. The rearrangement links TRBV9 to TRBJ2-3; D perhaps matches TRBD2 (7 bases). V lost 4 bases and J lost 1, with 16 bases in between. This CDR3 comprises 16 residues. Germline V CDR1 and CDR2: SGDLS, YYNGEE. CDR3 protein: CASSSRLGGGTDTQYF. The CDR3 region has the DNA TGTGCCAGCAGCTCCAGACTAGGGGGGGGCACAGATACGCAGTATTTT.

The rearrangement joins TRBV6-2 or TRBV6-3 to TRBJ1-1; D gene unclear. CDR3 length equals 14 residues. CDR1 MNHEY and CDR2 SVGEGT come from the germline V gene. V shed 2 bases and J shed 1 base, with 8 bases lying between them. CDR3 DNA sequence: TGTGCCAGCAGTTACCAGGCTACGAACACTGAAGCTTTCTTT. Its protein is CASSYQATNTEAFF.

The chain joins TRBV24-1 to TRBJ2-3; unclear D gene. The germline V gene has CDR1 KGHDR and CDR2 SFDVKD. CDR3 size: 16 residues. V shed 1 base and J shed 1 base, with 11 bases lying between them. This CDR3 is CATSDFGQMGTDTQYF. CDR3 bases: TGTGCCACCAGTGATTTCGGGCAGATGGGCACAGATACGCAGTATTTT.

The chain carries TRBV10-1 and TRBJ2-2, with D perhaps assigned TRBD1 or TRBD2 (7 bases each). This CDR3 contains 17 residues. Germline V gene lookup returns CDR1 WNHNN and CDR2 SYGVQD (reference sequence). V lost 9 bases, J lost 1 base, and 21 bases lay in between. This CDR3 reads CARVRGTERENTGELFF. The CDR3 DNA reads TGCGCCAGAGTCCGGGGGACAGAGCGGGAGAACACCGGGGAGCTGTTTTTT.

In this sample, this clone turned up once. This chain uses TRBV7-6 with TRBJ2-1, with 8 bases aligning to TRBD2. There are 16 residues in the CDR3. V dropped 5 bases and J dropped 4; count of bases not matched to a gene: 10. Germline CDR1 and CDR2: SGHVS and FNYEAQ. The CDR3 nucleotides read TGTGCCAGCAGCCGTCCGGGACTAGGGCCATACAATGAGCAGTTCTTC. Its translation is CASSRPGLGPYNEQFF.